This T cell receptor beta chain was documented in a study of cytomegalovirus exposure and HLA in healthy donors. General study findings and limits: In a later analysis, TCR beta V- and J-gene trimming showed a link to a missense DCLRE1C variant. Judged likely to be a sequencing artifact was a cluster of highly shared sequence variants. According to an earlier analysis, most TCR beta V segments yielded productive rearrangements about 87% or about 30% of the time. Presence/absence analyses took donor sequencing depth as roughly uniform.

V shed 4 bases and J 1 base; nucleotides not matched to a gene: 7. Germline V gives CDR1 MDHEN, CDR2 SYDVKM. The CDR3 sequence is 17 residues long. Concerning this clone: Its antigen is still unknown.

60 Vbeta and 13 Jbeta primers were used in PCR. Clones were sequenced by immunoSEQ multiplex PCR, and TCRdb holds only the in-frame ones, with some missing. The sample has about 180,000 clones; over 75% are singletons. J is TRBJ2-6 and V is TRBV28; TRBD1 agrees at 7 bases. This TCR was recovered from a woman aged 45-65 years in good health and CMV-seropositive. Sequencing was carried out using PBMCs. The CDR3 sequence is CASSWARDSSGANVLTF. The DNA of the CDR3 is TGTGCCAGCAGTTGGGCCAGGGACAGTTCTGGGGCCAACGTCCTGACTTTC. Looking up the rest from reference TRBV28 and TRBJ2-6 gives the full variable domain: DVKVTQSSRYLVKRTGEKVFLECVQDMDHENMFWYRQDPGLGLRLIYFSYDVKMKEKGDIPEGYSVSREKKERFSLILESASTNQTSMYLCASSWARDSSGANVLTFGAGSRLTVL.